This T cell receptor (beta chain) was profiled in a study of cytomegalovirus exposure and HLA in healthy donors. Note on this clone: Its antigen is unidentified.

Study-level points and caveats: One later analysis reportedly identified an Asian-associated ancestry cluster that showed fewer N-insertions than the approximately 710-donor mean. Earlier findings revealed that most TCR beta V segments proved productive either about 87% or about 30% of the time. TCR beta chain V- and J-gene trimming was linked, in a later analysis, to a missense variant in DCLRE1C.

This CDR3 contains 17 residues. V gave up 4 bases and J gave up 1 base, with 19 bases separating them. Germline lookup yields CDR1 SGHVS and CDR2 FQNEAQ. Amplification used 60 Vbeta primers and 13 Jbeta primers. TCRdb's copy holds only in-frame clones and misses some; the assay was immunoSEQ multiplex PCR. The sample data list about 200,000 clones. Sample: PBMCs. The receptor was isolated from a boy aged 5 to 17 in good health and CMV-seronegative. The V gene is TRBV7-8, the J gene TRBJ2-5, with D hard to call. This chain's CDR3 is CASSSLINSIIQETQYF. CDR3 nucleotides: TGTGCCAGCAGCTCCCTTATCAACAGCATTATCCAAGAGACCCAGTACTTC.